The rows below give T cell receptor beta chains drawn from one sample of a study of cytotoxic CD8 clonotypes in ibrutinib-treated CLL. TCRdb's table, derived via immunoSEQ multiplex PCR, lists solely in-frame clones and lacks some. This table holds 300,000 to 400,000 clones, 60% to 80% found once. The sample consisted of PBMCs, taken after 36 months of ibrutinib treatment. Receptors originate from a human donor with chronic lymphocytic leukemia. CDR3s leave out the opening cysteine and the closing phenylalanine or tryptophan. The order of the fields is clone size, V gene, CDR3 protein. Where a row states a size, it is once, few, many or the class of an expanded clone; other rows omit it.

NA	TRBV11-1	ASSPHRDRKGETQY
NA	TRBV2	ASNRQGIGKLF
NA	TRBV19	AIRGPNYEQY
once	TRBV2	ASSLIRVGDTEAF
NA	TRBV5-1	ASQGNNSPLH
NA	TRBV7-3	ASSPGQGAWEQF
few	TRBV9	ASSVGGRSPGYT
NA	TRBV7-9	ASSLAGPNTGELF
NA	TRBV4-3	ASSQETGQTQY
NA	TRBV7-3	ASSADGLAGWPEQF
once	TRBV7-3	ASSPLGVGTDTQY
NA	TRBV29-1	SVRTGILGTSGRSSYNEQF
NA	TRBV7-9	ASSSIEASSYNEQF
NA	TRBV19	ASSTGTGGMVLLF
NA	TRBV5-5	ASSSLDNEQF
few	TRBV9	ASSLRRDRVVKTQY
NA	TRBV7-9	ASSPPGLTYLNTGELF
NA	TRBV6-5	ASSYGSGGSWQF
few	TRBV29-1	SVEVRDRVNTQY
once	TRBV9	ASSMGQAPFGSYNSPLH
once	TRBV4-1	ASSPQGWPNTGELF
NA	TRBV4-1	ASKRVYGNTIY
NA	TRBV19	ASSSWDRTFGYEQY
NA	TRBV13	ASSSGTPRVNEQF
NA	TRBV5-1	ASSMGQGTEAF
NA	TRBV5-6	ASSFPASYEQY
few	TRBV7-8	ASSLIGTEAF
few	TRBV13	ASSPRTEAGISSYEQY
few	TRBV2	ASSDSTNYGYT
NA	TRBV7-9	ASSWFSENTEAF
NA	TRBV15	ATSSRVNPSSYNSPLH
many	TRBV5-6	ASSLVGGAVGANVLT
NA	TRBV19	ASSPRAGSNQPQH
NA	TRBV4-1	ASSQVISGADGGELF
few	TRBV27	AGLRGNTEAF
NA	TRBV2	ASSDFWGQGDSYNEQF
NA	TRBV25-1	ASSETGYLNYGYT
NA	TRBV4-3	ASSHLLGSPLH
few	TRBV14	ASSRDSLSYEQY
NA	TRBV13	ASSPRKASGGFYEQY
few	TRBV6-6	ASSYRQGSSGNTIY
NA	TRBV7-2	ASSPSSGRARQY
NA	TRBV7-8	ASSLETGGYTEAF
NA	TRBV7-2	ASSHSSPGQGAYEQY
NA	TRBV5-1	ASSEGPHQPQH
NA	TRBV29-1	SVEDMDRETQY
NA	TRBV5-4	ASSLALVSYNEQF
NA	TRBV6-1	ASSEAFGGGNYGYT